This TCR beta chain derives from a study of spatial heterogeneity in lung cancer. Study-level points and caveats: Ubiquitous expanded tumor TCRs were observed in blood more at resection than follow-up.

Described time point: sample taken at primary tumor resection. Without sorting, whole RNA was sequenced from tumor, nontumor lung or frozen PBMC. The donor group consisted of approximately 77 patients who had untreated, early-stage non-small cell lung cancer. Unique molecular identifiers, one per molecule, were present on every TCR cDNA molecule. Each CDR3 protein is one row after TCRdb ran MiXCR on the 5' RACE reads. The sample carries roughly 39,000 distinct CDR3 sequences, 5.8% recorded once. This CDR3 has 15 amino acids. The germline V gene has CDR1 SNHLY and CDR2 FYNNEI. A word on this clonotype: Its target is not known. A read error may account for a junction end that differs from germline.

The TCR sequence derives from a male donor with early-stage non-small cell lung cancer. Material: PBMCs, obtained at surgery. The rearrangement uses TRBV2 and TRBJ1-6; a weak D match, TRBD1 (5 bases). As DNA, the CDR3 is TGTGAAAGAAGGGAAAAAGGGGAAGGGAAGGAAAAAAGAGGGTTT. Its protein is CERREKGEGKEKRGF.